The text below deals with one TCR beta chain. In the same sample, other DNA sequences code for this CDR3. The data belong to a study of Ad26.COV2.S vaccination and SARS-CoV-2 variants. In germline, CDR1 is SEHNR, CDR2 FQNEAQ (reference sequence). V gave up 1 base and J gave up 7 bases, with 7 bases separating them. The CDR3 is 12 residues long. The treatment: roughly 20 received Ad26.COV2.S at low or high dose, single or two shots; 5 received placebo; per-sample allocation not given. Material that was analyzed had been drawn on day 63 after the first vaccine or placebo injection. Clones were read by immunoSEQ multiplex PCR, and TCRdb kept only the in-frame ones, dropping some. The sample records roughly 420,000 clones, roughly 90% being singletons.

The chain couples TRBV7-9 to TRBJ1-1; D is unresolved. The clonotype was recovered from a person aged 18-65 years who received the Ad26.COV2.S COVID-19 vaccine or a placebo. The sample was peripheral blood, taken in a trial of Ad26.COV2.S vaccine versus placebo. The CDR3 loop is CASSLGGSEAFF. The CDR3 DNA is TGTGCCAGCAGCTTAGGAGGGAGTGAAGCTTTCTTT.